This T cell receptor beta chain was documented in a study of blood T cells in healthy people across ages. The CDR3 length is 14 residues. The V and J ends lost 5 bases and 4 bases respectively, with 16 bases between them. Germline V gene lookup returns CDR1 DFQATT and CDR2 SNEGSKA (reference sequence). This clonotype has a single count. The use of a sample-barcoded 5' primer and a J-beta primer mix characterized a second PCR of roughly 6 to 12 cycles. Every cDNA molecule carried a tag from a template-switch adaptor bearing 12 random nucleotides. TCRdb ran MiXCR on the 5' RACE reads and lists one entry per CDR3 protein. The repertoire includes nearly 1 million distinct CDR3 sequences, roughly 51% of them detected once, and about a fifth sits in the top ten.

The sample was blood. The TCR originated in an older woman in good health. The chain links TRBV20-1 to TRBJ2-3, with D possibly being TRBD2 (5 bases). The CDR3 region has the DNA TGCAGTGCTTACCCCGGGAACTTTGCAGATACGCAGTATTTT. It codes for CSAYPGNFADTQYF.